This TCR beta chain was identified in a study of human T cells and chemical hapten exposure. About the research overall: Per-sample variation in TCR yield stemmed mainly from small pooled library volume differences.

TCRdb analysed the RACE reads with MiXCR anew, one entry per CDR3 protein. This table holds just under 350,000 distinct CDR3 sequences, around 7% found once. Time point described: patch test 1, 2 weeks after DPC sensitization. Specified treatment: therapeutic diphenylcyclopropenone sensitization with weekly scalp DPC. At patch-test visits, sampling came before the patch test. Alopecia patients between 18 and 70 years old and suitable for DPC were used as donors. J gave up 5 bases and V 4 bases, and 6 bases lay outside the gene matches. This CDR3 comprises 14 residues. CDR1 and CDR2 (germline): SGDLS, YYNGEE.

This TCR came from a woman aged 18 to 35 with alopecia areata. Some clones in this sample may be carry-over from other donors' samples. This chain connects TRBV9 to TRBJ2-1; 7 bases map to TRBD1. Specimen: whole blood, collected in connection with sensitization to the hapten diphenylcyclopropenone (DPC). The CDR3 loop is CASSPGTVDNEQFF. The CDR3 region has the DNA TGTGCCAGCAGCCCCGGGACAGTGGACAATGAGCAGTTCTTC. Full variable domain (missing parts from reference TRBV9 and TRBJ2-1): DSGVTQTPKHLITATGQRVTLRCSPRSGDLSVYWYQQSLDQGLQFLIQYYNGEERAKGNILERFSAQQFPDLHSELNLSSLELGDSALYFCASSPGTVDNEQFFGPGTRLTVL.